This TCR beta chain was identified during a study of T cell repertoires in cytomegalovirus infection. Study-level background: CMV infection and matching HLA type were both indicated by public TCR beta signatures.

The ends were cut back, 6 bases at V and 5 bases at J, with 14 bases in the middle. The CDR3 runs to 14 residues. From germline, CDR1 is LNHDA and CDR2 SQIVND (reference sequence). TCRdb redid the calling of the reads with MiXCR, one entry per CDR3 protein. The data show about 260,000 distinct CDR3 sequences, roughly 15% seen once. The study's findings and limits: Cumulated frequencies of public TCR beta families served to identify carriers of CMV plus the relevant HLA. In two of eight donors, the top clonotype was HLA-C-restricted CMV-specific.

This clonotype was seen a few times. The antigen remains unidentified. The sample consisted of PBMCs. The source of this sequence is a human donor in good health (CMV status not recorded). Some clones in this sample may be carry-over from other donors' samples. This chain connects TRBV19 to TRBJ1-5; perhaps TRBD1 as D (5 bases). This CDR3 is CASRPQGWDQPQHF. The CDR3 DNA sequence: TGTGCCAGTAGGCCTCAGGGATGGGATCAGCCCCAGCATTTT.